The TCR beta chain described here comes from a study of blood T cell repertoires in COVID-19. The overall study: Acute-phase and convalescent COVID-19 samples originated in the United States, Italy and Spain. Nucleic acid was either cDNA or gDNA, and it came from T cells, B-cell-depleted T cells, or PBMCs.

The repertoire was sequenced with immunoSEQ multiplex PCR; TCRdb's copy has only in-frame clones and lacks some. Of around 300,000 clones in the sample, over 75% were seen once. V trimming: 2 bases; J trimming: 5 bases; junction bases outside the gene matches: 5. CDR3 length: 16 amino acids. Germline assignment: CDR1 KGHDR and CDR2 SFDVKD. Sequenced material: peripheral blood. The TCR sequence derives from a woman in her fifties or sixties with active or convalescent COVID-19. The V gene is TRBV24-1, the J gene TRBJ2-5, with 12 bases fitting TRBD1. CDR3 loop: CATSDSGTGGGETQYF. The CDR3 nucleotides read TGTGCCACCAGTGATTCGGGGACAGGGGGCGGGGAGACCCAGTACTTC.